This entry features one TCR beta chain sequence. Its antigen is not known. The data stem from a study of OX40 agonist ivuxolimab in advanced cancers. Study-wide background: It was ivuxolimab, an agonistic anti-OX40 (CD134) antibody, that patients were treated with. Head and neck, renal cell, melanoma or hepatocellular carcinoma were the cancers that dose-escalation patients had.

Study findings and constraints: Dose levels from 0.1 to 3.0 mg/kg saw CD4+ and CD8+ blood T cells expand clonally by week 6. Certain nonresponders likewise exhibited a low normalized T-cell clonal expansion.

TCRdb's table, derived via immunoSEQ multiplex PCR, lists solely in-frame clones and lacks some. The sample lists tens of thousands of clones, more than 80% occurring once. V shed 1 base and J 0 bases; nucleotides not matched to a gene: 15. CDR1 KGHSH and CDR2 LQKENI come from the germline V gene. There are 21 residues in the CDR3. This chain connects TRBV18 to TRBJ2-3; TRBD2 agrees at 11 bases. The sequencing here drew on CD4+ or CD8+ T cells sorted from blood, taken in a trial of the OX40 agonist ivuxolimab. This TCR came from an adult with an advanced solid tumor such as melanoma, head and neck, liver or kidney cancer. CDR3 DNA sequence: TGTGCCAGCTCACCACTTCCCCCGATAGCGGGAGGGCCAGACAGCACAGATACGCAGTATTTT. Its protein is CASSPLPPIAGGPDSTDTQYF.